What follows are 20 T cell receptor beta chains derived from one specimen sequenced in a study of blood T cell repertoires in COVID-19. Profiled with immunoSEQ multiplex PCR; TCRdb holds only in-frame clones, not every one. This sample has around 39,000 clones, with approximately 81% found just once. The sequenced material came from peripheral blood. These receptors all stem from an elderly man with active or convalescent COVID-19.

The CDR3 region is CASSNQTGVAEAFF. The CDR3 DNA reads TGTGCCAGCTCCAATCAAACAGGGGTCGCTGAAGCTTTCTTT. The chain has TRBV18 and TRBJ1-1; 7 positions match TRBD1. The germline V gene encodes CDR1 KGHSH and CDR2 LQKENI. Trimming at V came to 6 bases and at J to 6 bases, leaving 10 bases not matched to a gene. The CDR3 runs 14 residues.

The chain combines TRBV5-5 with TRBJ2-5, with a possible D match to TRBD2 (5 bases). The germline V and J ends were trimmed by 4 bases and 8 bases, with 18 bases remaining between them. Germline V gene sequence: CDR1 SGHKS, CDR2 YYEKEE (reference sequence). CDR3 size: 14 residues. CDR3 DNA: TGTGCCAGCAGCATAGGACGGAGCCGGGGTACCCAGTACTTC. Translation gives CASSIGRSRGTQYF.

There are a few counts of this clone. CDR3 loop: CSVGAGDSLTDTQYF. Written as DNA, the CDR3 is TGCAGCGTTGGGGCAGGGGATTCCCTCACAGATACGCAGTATTTT. The rearrangement uses TRBV29-1 and TRBJ2-3; D perhaps matches TRBD1 (6 bases). Germline values: CDR1 SQVTM, CDR2 ANQGSEA. The V end lost 4 bases, the J end lost 2 bases, and 16 bases lay between the germline ends. The CDR3 loop spans 15 amino acids.

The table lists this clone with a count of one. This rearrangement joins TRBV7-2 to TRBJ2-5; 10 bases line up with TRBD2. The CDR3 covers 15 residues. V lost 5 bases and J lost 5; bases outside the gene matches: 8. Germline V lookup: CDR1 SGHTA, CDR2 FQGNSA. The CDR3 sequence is CASSQAGGLGETQYF. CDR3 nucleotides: TGTGCCAGCAGCCAAGCGGGAGGGTTAGGCGAGACCCAGTACTTC.

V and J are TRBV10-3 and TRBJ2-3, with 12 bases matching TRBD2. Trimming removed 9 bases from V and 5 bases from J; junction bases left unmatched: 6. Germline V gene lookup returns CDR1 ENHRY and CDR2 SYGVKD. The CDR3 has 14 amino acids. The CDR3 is CAIRLAGEVDTQYF. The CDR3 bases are TGTGCCATACGACTAGCGGGAGAGGTAGATACGCAGTATTTT.

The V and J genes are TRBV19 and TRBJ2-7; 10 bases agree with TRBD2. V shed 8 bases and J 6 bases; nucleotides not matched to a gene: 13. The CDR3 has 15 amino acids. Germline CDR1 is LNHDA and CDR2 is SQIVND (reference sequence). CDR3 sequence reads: CASSGTSDVRGEQYF. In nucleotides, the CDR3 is TGTGCCAGTTCCGGGACTAGCGACGTAAGGGGCGAGCAGTACTTC.

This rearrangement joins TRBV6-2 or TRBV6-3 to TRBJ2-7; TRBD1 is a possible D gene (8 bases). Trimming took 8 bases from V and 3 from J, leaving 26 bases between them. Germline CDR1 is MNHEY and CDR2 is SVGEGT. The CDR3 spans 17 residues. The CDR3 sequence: CASRLTLTGEGLYEQYF. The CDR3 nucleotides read TGTGCCAGCCGCCTCACTCTGACAGGGGAGGGGCTCTACGAGCAGTACTTC.

CDR3 coding DNA: TGTGCCAGCAGCTTACACGACAGGAGCGACAATCAGCCCCAGCATTTT. Protein product: CASSLHDRSDNQPQHF. This rearrangement joins TRBV5-4 to TRBJ1-5; D may be TRBD1 (6 bases). The CDR3 loop spans 16 amino acids. The germline V and J ends were trimmed by 2 bases and 3 bases, with 15 bases remaining between them. CDR1 and CDR2 (germline): SGHNT, YYREEE (reference sequence).

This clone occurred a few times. CDR3 sequence (DNA): TGTGCCAGCAGCCAAGCCTATACACGGACTCGAAGCACAGATACGCAGTATTTT. It yields the protein CASSQAYTRTRSTDTQYF. V and J are TRBV4-2 and TRBJ2-3; a possible D gene is TRBD2 (5 bases). The CDR3 extends over 18 amino acids. V lost 1 base to trimming and J lost 0 bases, with 17 bases between them. Germline assignment: CDR1 LGHNA and CDR2 YNFKEQ.

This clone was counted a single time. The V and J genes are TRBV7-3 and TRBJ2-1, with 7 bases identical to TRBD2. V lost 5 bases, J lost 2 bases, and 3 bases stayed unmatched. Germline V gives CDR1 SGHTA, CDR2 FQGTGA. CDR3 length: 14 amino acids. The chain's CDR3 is CASSTGLPYNEQFF. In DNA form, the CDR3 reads TGTGCCAGCAGCACGGGACTACCCTACAATGAGCAGTTCTTC.

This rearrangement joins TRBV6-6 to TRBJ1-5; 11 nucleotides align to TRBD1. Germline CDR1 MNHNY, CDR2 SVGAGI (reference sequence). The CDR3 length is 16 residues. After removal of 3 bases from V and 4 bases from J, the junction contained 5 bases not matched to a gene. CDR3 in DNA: TGTGCCAGCAGTTATTCCGGGACAGGGGGTAATCAGCCCCAGCATTTT. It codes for CASSYSGTGGNQPQHF.

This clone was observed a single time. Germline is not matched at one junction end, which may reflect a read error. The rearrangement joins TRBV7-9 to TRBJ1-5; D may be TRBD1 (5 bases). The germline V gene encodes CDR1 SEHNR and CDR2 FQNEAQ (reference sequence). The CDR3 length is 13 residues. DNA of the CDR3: TGTGCCAGCAGCTTAGGGGTTGGGGCGTTGAAGGATTTT. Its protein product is CASSLGVGALKDF.

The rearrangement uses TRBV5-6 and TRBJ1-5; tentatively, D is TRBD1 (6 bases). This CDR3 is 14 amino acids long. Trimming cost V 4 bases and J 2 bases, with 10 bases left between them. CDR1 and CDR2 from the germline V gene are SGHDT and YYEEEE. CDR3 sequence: CASSTGRGNQPQHF. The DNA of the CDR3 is TGTGCCAGCAGCACAGGGAGGGGCAATCAGCCCCAGCATTTT.

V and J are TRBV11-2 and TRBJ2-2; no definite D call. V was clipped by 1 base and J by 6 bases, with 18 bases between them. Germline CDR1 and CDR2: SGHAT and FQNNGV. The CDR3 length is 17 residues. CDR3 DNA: TGTGCCAGCAGCTTAGGAGGCCCGTTTTCCCCCCCCGGGGAGCTGTTTTTT. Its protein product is CASSLGGPFSPPGELFF. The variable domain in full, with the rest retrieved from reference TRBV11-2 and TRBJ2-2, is EAGVAQSPRYKIIEKRQSVAFWCNPISGHATLYWYQQILGQGPKLLIQFQNNGVVDDSQLPKDRFSAERLKGVDSTLKIQPAKLEDSAVYLCASSLGGPFSPPGELFFGEGSRLTVL.

This chain's CDR3 is CASSRRGSSPLHF. The DNA of the CDR3 is TGTGCCAGCAGCCGCCGGGGGAGTTCACCCCTCCACTTT. The gene calls are TRBV7-8 and TRBJ1-6; a weak D match, TRBD1 (5 bases). Germline V gene lookup returns CDR1 SGHVS and CDR2 FQNEAQ. This CDR3 contains 13 residues. V lost 5 bases and J lost 9, with 11 bases in between.

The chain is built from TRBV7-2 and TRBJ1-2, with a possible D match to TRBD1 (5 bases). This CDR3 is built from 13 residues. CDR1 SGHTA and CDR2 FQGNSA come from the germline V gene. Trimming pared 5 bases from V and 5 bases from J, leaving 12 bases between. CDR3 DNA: TGTGCCAGCAGCGACCGGGACTTATATGGCTACACCTTC. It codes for CASSDRDLYGYTF.

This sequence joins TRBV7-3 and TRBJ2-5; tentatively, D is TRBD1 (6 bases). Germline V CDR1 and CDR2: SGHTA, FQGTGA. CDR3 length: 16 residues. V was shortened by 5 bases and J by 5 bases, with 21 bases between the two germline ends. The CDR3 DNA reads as TGTGCCAGCAGCCCCGACGGGACACCCAAAGGGGAGACCCAGTACTTC. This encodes CASSPDGTPKGETQYF.

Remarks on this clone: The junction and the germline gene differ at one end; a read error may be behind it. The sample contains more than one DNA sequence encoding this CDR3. The CDR3 sequence: CASSSTEVSGELFF. The CDR3 bases are TGCGCCAGCAGTTCGACAGAAGTTTCCGGGGAGCTGTTTTTT. The chain couples TRBV7-8 to TRBJ2-2; D is perhaps TRBD1 (5 bases). Germline CDR1 reads SGHVS; CDR2 reads FQNEAQ. The CDR3 is 14 amino acids.

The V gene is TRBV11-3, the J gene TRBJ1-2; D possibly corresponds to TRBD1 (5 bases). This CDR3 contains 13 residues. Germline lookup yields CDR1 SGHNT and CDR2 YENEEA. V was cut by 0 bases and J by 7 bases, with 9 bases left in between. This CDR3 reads CASSLEAGSGYTF. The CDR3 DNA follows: TGTGCCAGCAGCTTAGAGGCAGGGTCTGGCTACACCTTC.

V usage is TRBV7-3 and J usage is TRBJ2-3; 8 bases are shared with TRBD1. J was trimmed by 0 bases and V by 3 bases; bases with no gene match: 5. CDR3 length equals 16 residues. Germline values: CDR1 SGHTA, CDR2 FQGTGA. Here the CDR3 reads CASSLIGQGSTDTQYF. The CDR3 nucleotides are TGTGCCAGCAGCTTGATCGGACAGGGAAGCACAGATACGCAGTATTTT.